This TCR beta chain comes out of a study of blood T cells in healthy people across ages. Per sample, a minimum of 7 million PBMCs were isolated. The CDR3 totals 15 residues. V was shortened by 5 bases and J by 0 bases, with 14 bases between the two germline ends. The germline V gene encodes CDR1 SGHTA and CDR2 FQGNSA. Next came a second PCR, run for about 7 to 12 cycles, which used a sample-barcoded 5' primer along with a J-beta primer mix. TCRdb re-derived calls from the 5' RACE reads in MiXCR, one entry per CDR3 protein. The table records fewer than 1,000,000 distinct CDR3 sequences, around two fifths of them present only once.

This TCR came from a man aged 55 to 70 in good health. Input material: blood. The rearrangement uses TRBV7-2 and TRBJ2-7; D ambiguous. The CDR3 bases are TGTGCCAGCAGCCCAGAACAGCACCCCTCCTACGAGCAGTACTTC. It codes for CASSPEQHPSYEQYF.